The clone carrying this TCR beta chain was seen a single time. Its cognate antigen is unknown. The PCR contained 60 Vbeta and 13 Jbeta primers. Sequenced by immunoSEQ multiplex PCR; TCRdb stores in-frame clones only, minus some. This table has 150,000 to 200,000 clones, under 80% appearing once. The sample is drawn from a study of cytomegalovirus exposure and HLA in healthy donors. Study conclusions and caveats: Sequencing had likely introduced a cluster of highly shared sequence variants as an artifact.

CDR3 size: 13 residues. Trimming left V 3 bases short and J 1 base short, with 6 bases between. CDR1 is SSHAT and CDR2 is FNYEAQ in the germline V gene (reference sequence). The chain is built from TRBV7-7 and TRBJ2-5; no clear D gene. The receptor was isolated from a female donor in good health and CMV-seronegative. Material: PBMCs. The CDR3 region is CASSFDTQETQYF. CDR3 in DNA: TGTGCCAGCAGCTTCGACACCCAAGAGACCCAGTACTTC.